This is a list of T cell receptor beta chains from one sample in a study of glioma-infiltrating T cells after dendritic cell vaccination. Sequenced by immunoSEQ multiplex PCR; TCRdb stores in-frame clones only, minus some. Of about 38,000 clones in the sample, 70% to 85% are singletons; the top ten hold under 10%. The sample consisted of blood, taken before dendritic cell vaccination. The receptors stem from a human donor with glioblastoma. Each CDR3 is given with its conserved first and last residue. Fields, in order: clone size, D gene, J gene, V gene, CDR3 DNA, CDR3 protein. The D gene is left open where the match is weak. Clone size is shown for a subset of rows, as once, few, many or a class of expanded clone.

NA,TRBD1,TRBJ1-1,TRBV5-1,TGCGCCAGCAGCTGGACAGGGGATGGGGCTGAAGCTTTCTTT,CASSWTGDGAEAFF
NA,TRBD1,TRBJ2-1,TRBV30,TGTGCCTGGGAACCGGGACAGTCTTACAATGAGCAGTTCTTC,CAWEPGQSYNEQFF
NA,NA,TRBJ2-7,TRBV11-2,TGTGCCAGCAGCTTAGGAATGACAGTTCTTAGCTCCTACGAGCAGTACTTC,CASSLGMTVLSSYEQYF
NA,TRBD2,TRBJ2-5,TRBV7-9,TGTGCCAGCAGCTCCCTAGGGACTAGCTCTGAGACCCAGTACTTC,CASSSLGTSSETQYF
few,TRBD2,TRBJ2-3,TRBV4-2,TGTGCCAGCAGCCAAGATCTGCGGGGGGGCACAGATACGCAGTATTTT,CASSQDLRGGTDTQYF
NA,NA,TRBJ1-6,TRBV28,TGTGCCAGCACTAACACGGGAAGTGATAATTCACCCCTCCACTTT,CASTNTGSDNSPLHF
NA,NA,TRBJ1-2,TRBV30,TGTGCCTGGACTCAGGGATATGGCTACACCTTC,CAWTQGYGYTF
NA,TRBD2,TRBJ2-7,TRBV6-5,TGTGCCAGCAGTTACTCGGCGGGAGGGTCCTACGGGCAGTACTTC,CASSYSAGGSYGQYF
NA,NA,TRBJ1-2,TRBV28,TGTGCCAGCAGTTTATGGGACTCTACTCCCAACTATGGCTACACCTTC,CASSLWDSTPNYGYTF
NA,TRBD1,TRBJ1-6,TRBV6-1,TGTGCCAGCACTGTTCCGCAGGGGGCCGACTCCCTCCACTTT,CASTVPQGADSLHF
NA,TRBD2,TRBJ2-7,TRBV11-2,TGTGCCAGCAGCTTAGGGACTAGCGGGTCTTACGAGCAGTACTTC,CASSLGTSGSYEQYF
few,TRBD2,TRBJ2-5,TRBV6-5,TGTGCCAGCAGTTACCCGACCGCCGGGGGGGAGACCCAGTACTTC,CASSYPTAGGETQYF
NA,NA,TRBJ2-2,TRBV11-3,TGTGCCAGCAGCTTAGATTTACAGGGTACCGGGGAGCTGTTTTTT,CASSLDLQGTGELFF
NA,NA,TRBJ2-2,TRBV5-4,TGTGCCAGCACCCTATCCAACACCGGGGAGCTGTTTTTT,CASTLSNTGELFF
NA,NA,TRBJ1-2,TRBV10-3,TGTGCCACCGCCCCTACAGGGATGAATGGCTACACCTTC,CATAPTGMNGYTF
NA,TRBD1,TRBJ1-2,TRBV28,TGTGCCAGCGTCCCCTCGAGGGGGCCCCGCTATGGCTACACCTTC,CASVPSRGPRYGYTF
NA,NA,TRBJ1-2,TRBV5-4,TGTGCCAGCAGCGCGGGGGGGGCCAGGGCCACCGCCCCTTTCTATGGCTACACCTTC,CASSAGGARATAPFYGYTF
once,NA,TRBJ2-7,TRBV14,TGTGCCAGCAGCCAAGTAGTCGGCTCCTACGAGCAGTACTTC,CASSQVVGSYEQYF
NA,TRBD1,TRBJ2-1,TRBV27,TGTGCCAGCAGTTTAGGGTCAGGGGGCGGATGGCGGAGGTTCTTC,CASSLGSGGGWRRFF
few,NA,TRBJ1-3,TRBV30,TGTGCCTGGAGTAACGACAGGAGTTCTGGAAACACCATATATTTT,CAWSNDRSSGNTIYF
NA,NA,TRBJ2-7,TRBV5-1,TGCGCCAGCAGCAAGGGGGGGACGGATTACATCTACGAGCAGTACTTC,CASSKGGTDYIYEQYF
NA,TRBD1,TRBJ1-1,TRBV5-1,TGCGCCAGCAGCTCGACCCTACAGGGGGCTGGTGAAGCTTTCTTT,CASSSTLQGAGEAFF
NA,NA,TRBJ1-4,TRBV30,TGTGCCTGGAGTGTACCAGGGACTAATGAAAAGCTGTTTTTT,CAWSVPGTNEKLFF
NA,NA,TRBJ1-4,TRBV5-1,TGCGCCAGCAGCCCGGGGGGGCGGGCGGCTAATGAAAAACTGTTTTTT,CASSPGGRAANEKLFF
once,TRBD2,TRBJ2-5,TRBV4-2,TGTGCCAGCAGCCAAGAACGGGGGGGCTGGGAGACCCAGTACTTC,CASSQERGGWETQYF
NA,TRBD2,TRBJ2-1,TRBV11-2,TGTGCCAGCAGCTTAGATTCTCCTAGCGGGGGAGATGAGCAGTTCTTC,CASSLDSPSGGDEQFF
few,TRBD2,TRBJ2-1,TRBV4-3,TGCGCCAGCAGCCCTAGCGGGGGGTGGGATGAGCAGTTCTTC,CASSPSGGWDEQFF
NA,NA,TRBJ1-5,TRBV28,TGTGCCAGCAGTTTAGGAACAGGGTATAGCAATCAGCCCCAGCATTTT,CASSLGTGYSNQPQHF
NA,NA,TRBJ2-1,TRBV5-1,TGCGCCAGCAGCTTAGAGGGAATCTACAATGAGCAGTTCTTC,CASSLEGIYNEQFF
NA,NA,TRBJ1-3,TRBV27,TGTGCCAGCAGTTTTACGGGAGGCCCTGGAAACACCATATATTTT,CASSFTGGPGNTIYF
NA,NA,TRBJ1-4,TRBV10-3,TGTGCCATCAGAGACCCGGAGACAGGAAAACTGTTTTTT,CAIRDPETGKLFF
NA,TRBD1,TRBJ2-2,TRBV9,TGTGCCAGCAGCTTGACGGACAGGGGTGCGGGGGAGCTGTTTTTT,CASSLTDRGAGELFF
NA,NA,TRBJ2-1,TRBV10-1,TGCGCCAGCAGTGGGCCCGGGATGCGTGAGCAGTTCTTC,CASSGPGMREQFF
NA,TRBD1,TRBJ1-1,TRBV5-6,TGTGCCAGCAGCTCCGACCTGACAGGGAAGAACACTGAAGCTTTCTTT,CASSSDLTGKNTEAFF
NA,TRBD2,TRBJ2-2,TRBV7-8,TGTGCCAGCAGCTTATTGCGGGGGGAGAACACCGGGGAGCTGTTTTTT,CASSLLRGENTGELFF
NA,NA,TRBJ2-5,TRBV27,TGTGCCAGCAGTTCCCTACAGGGTTTGTGGGAGACCCAGTACTTC,CASSSLQGLWETQYF
NA,TRBD1,TRBJ1-5,TRBV5-8,TGTGCCAGCAGCCTGGACAGGGGTAGCAATCAGCCCCAGCATTTT,CASSLDRGSNQPQHF
NA,TRBD2,TRBJ2-7,TRBV30,TGTGCCTGGGGGACCGGGACTAGCTACGAGCAGTACTTC,CAWGTGTSYEQYF
NA,TRBD1,TRBJ1-2,TRBV19,TGTGCCAGTAGTGCCGGGACAGGGGTTGACTATGGCTACACCTTC,CASSAGTGVDYGYTF
NA,NA,TRBJ1-2,TRBV5-8,TGTGCCAGCAGCTTGGAACAGGAAAACTATGGCTACACCTTC,CASSLEQENYGYTF
NA,TRBD1,TRBJ1-1,TRBV7-2,TGTGCCAGCAGCCCCCGACAGGGATCGAACACTGAAGCTTTCTTT,CASSPRQGSNTEAFF